One and the same sample provided the 18 T cell receptor beta chains below, sequenced in a study of shared clonotypes between healthy human individuals. Generated by immunoSEQ multiplex PCR, the TCRdb table keeps only in-frame clones and is missing some. The repertoire holds around 700,000 clones, with around 73% as singletons. The source material was memory CD4+ T cells sorted from blood. The subset: CD45RA-negative fraction. The receptor source for this set is a woman aged 30 to 39 in good health.

The chain recombines TRBV25-1 with TRBJ1-1; perhaps TRBD1 as D (5 bases). Trimming took 1 base from V and 6 from J, leaving 12 bases between them. In germline, CDR1 is MGHDK, CDR2 SYGVNS. The CDR3 loop spans 14 amino acids. CDR3 nucleotides: TGTGCCAGCAGTGAATCTAGGGGTATCCCTGAAGCTTTCTTT. Encoded protein: CASSESRGIPEAFF.

This chain joins TRBV5-1 and TRBJ1-3; D gene ambiguous. The CDR3 loop spans 13 amino acids. Trimming stripped 5 bases from V and 4 bases from J, with 10 bases between. CDR1 is SGHRS, CDR2 YFSETQ, per germline. This CDR3 is CASSQGIGNTIYF. The CDR3 DNA reads as TGCGCCAGCAGTCAAGGGATCGGAAACACCATATATTTT.

This clone turned up a few times. CDR3: CASSLSVRFQPQHF. CDR3 nucleotides: TGTGCCAGCAGTTTAAGCGTTCGATTTCAGCCCCAGCATTTT. The rearrangement uses TRBV28 and TRBJ1-5; D ambiguous. V lost 2 bases to trimming and J lost 6 bases, with 11 bases between them. Per germline, CDR1 MDHEN and CDR2 SYDVKM. The CDR3 spans 14 residues.

A note on this clone: This may come from a read error, since a much larger clone is one base off. The chain has TRBV2 and TRBJ2-1; a weak D match, TRBD2 (5 bases). Trimming left V 6 bases short and J 4 bases short, with 13 bases between. Germline lookup yields CDR1 SNHLY and CDR2 FYNNEI. The CDR3 contains 14 residues. The CDR3 coding sequence is TGTGCCAGCAGGAGGGATAACACATACAATGAGCAGTTCTTC. Translation: CASRRDNTYNEQFF.

V is TRBV6-6 and J is TRBJ2-5; D unclear. This CDR3 is built from 15 residues. With 6 bases removed from V and 5 bases from J, the gap between germline ends came to 19 bases. Germline V gene lookup returns CDR1 MNHNY and CDR2 SVGAGI (reference sequence). The DNA of the CDR3 is TGTGCCAGCAGACCCCGCCATCCGAGCGTGGAGACCCAGTACTTC. As protein: CASRPRHPSVETQYF.

The V and J genes are TRBV6-1 and TRBJ2-7, with D possibly being TRBD1 (6 bases). The germline V gene has CDR1 MNHNS and CDR2 SASEGT. The CDR3 runs 14 residues. V lost 5 bases to trimming and J lost 1 base, with 12 bases between them. DNA of the CDR3: TGTGCCAGCAGTCTTCTGGACAGATCCTACGAGCAGTACTTC. Translating gives CASSLLDRSYEQYF.

This chain's CDR3 is CASSFGRTTGELFF. Written as DNA, the CDR3 is TGCGCCAGCAGCTTCGGACGGACCACCGGGGAGCTGTTTTTT. This rearrangement joins TRBV5-1 to TRBJ2-2, with no clear D. Trimming removed 2 bases at V and 4 bases at J, with 9 bases between. The CDR3 runs to 14 residues. Germline V lookup: CDR1 SGHRS, CDR2 YFSETQ.

This chain links TRBV6-1 with TRBJ2-3, with TRBD2 matching 10 bases. The germline V gene has CDR1 MNHNS and CDR2 SASEGT. J lost 1 base, V lost 8 bases, and 6 bases had no gene match. The CDR3 loop spans 15 amino acids. The DNA of the CDR3 is TGTGCCAGCTTATCTAGCGGGAGCCGCACAGATACGCAGTATTTT. Translation gives CASLSSGSRTDTQYF.

This chain joins TRBV7-2 and TRBJ1-5; D is uncertain. Between the trimmed V and J ends, which lost 2 bases and 5 bases, there was a span of 7 bases. Germline V gene sequence: CDR1 SGHTA, CDR2 FQGNSA. The CDR3 consists of 13 residues. The CDR3 bases are TGTGCCAGCAGCTTACAAGAAGATCAGCCCCAGCATTTT. This translates into CASSLQEDQPQHF.

As to this clone: At one end, the junction sequence differs from germline, possibly due to a read error. The chain couples TRBV5-8 to TRBJ2-7; D unclear. This CDR3 region has 11 residues. CDR1 and CDR2 from the germline V gene are SGHTS and YDEGEE. In DNA, the CDR3 is TGCTTAAAGTTCCCCCCTTACGAGCAGTACTTC. Translated, it gives CLKFPPYEQYF.

The chain is built from TRBV11-3 and TRBJ2-5; tentatively, D is TRBD1 or TRBD2 (5 bases each). The CDR3 has 13 residues. Germline-derived CDR1 and CDR2 are SGHNT and YENEEA. The ends were cut back, 2 bases at V and 3 bases at J, with 7 bases in the middle. CDR3 in amino acids: CASSLRGEETQYF. CDR3 nucleotides: TGTGCCAGCAGCTTAAGAGGGGAAGAGACCCAGTACTTC.

V is TRBV7-2 and J is TRBJ1-1; D may be TRBD1 (5 bases). Germline CDR1 and CDR2: SGHTA and FQGNSA. The CDR3 has 13 residues. V gave up 5 bases and J gave up 5 bases, with 12 bases separating them. The chain's CDR3 is CASSTTGRTEAFF. The CDR3 DNA is TGTGCCAGCAGCACCACAGGACGTACTGAAGCTTTCTTT.

The chain joins TRBV28 to TRBJ1-1; D unclear. V dropped 6 bases and J dropped 3 bases, with 14 bases sitting between them. The CDR3 is made up of 14 amino acids. From germline, CDR1 is MDHEN and CDR2 SYDVKM. The CDR3 DNA sequence: TGTGCCAGCAGCCCCGCCCGGCCGCACACTGAAGCTTTCTTT. Translated, it gives CASSPARPHTEAFF.

This clone was observed a handful of times. The V and J genes are TRBV29-1 and TRBJ2-5; 9 nucleotides line up with TRBD2. The J call may be wrong; the DNA end is better matched by TRBJ2-7. This CDR3 is 17 amino acids long. CDR1 SQVTM and CDR2 ANQGSEA come from the germline V gene. Here the CDR3 reads CSVEGASGKSSSYEQYF. The CDR3 nucleotides are TGCAGCGTTGAAGGGGCTAGCGGGAAATCGAGCTCCTACGAGCAGTACTTC.

This clone was found once. The chain employs TRBV4-1 and TRBJ1-4, with 7 nucleotides matching TRBD1. V lost 0 bases, J lost 5 bases, and 3 bases stayed unmatched. The germline gives CDR1 MGHRA, CDR2 YSYEKL. This CDR3 has 15 amino acids. CDR3 nucleotide sequence: TGCGCCAGCAGCCAAGACGGGACAGTGAATGAAAAACTGTTTTTT. It encodes CASSQDGTVNEKLFF.

At least ten counts were recorded for this clone. This chain uses TRBV19 with TRBJ2-7; 14 bases line up with TRBD2. The CDR3 extends over 16 amino acids. J lost 3 bases, V lost 6 bases, and 7 bases had no gene match. Germline CDR1 reads LNHDA; CDR2 reads SQIVND (reference sequence). CDR3 bases: TGTGCCAGTAGGGGACTAGCGGGAGAAACGGGCTACGAGCAGTACTTC. It codes for CASRGLAGETGYEQYF. Drawing the rest from reference TRBV19 and TRBJ2-7, the complete variable domain is DGGITQSPKYLFRKEGQNVTLSCEQNLNHDAMYWYRQDPGQGLRLIYYSQIVNDFQKGDIAEGYSVSREKKESFPLTVTSAQKNPTAFYLCASRGLAGETGYEQYFGPGTRLTVT.

This rearrangement joins TRBV7-3 to TRBJ2-1, with 8 bases matching TRBD2. This CDR3 region has 16 residues. The J segment lost 1 base and the V segment lost 4 bases, leaving 6 bases of the junction unmatched. Germline loops: CDR1 SGHTA, CDR2 FQGTGA. The CDR3 DNA follows: TGTGCCAGCAGCTCAACTAGCGGAAGGTCCTACAATGAGCAGTTCTTC. It codes for CASSSTSGRSYNEQFF. The full variable domain, in which reference TRBV7-3 and TRBJ2-1 provide the parts outside the CDR3, is GAGVSQTPSNKVTEKGKYVELRCDPISGHTALYWYRQSLGQGPEFLIYFQGTGAADDSGLPNDRFFAVRPEGSVSTLKIQRTERGDSAVYLCASSSTSGRSYNEQFFGPGTRLTVL.

The chain has TRBV30 and TRBJ1-2; D remains unclear. The V and J ends lost 4 bases and 2 bases respectively, with 11 bases between them. The CDR3 has 13 amino acids. The germline V gene encodes CDR1 GTSNPN and CDR2 SVGIG (reference sequence). The CDR3 region is CAWNGDGNYGYTF. The CDR3 region has the DNA TGTGCCTGGAATGGTGACGGGAACTATGGCTACACCTTC.